The 31 T cell receptor beta chains listed next were all sequenced from one sample in a study of blood T cell repertoires in COVID-19. TCRdb keeps only in-frame clones here, not all; method: immunoSEQ multiplex PCR. The sample holds some 360,000 clones; approximately 89% are singletons and the top ten take 3.5% to 4%. Sequenced sample: peripheral blood. These receptors all stem from a woman in her sixties or seventies with COVID-19, enrolled during active disease.

The rearrangement links TRBV2 to TRBJ2-5; 14 bases map to TRBD2. The germline V gene has CDR1 SNHLY and CDR2 FYNNEI. V shed 4 bases and J 5 bases; nucleotides not matched to a gene: 6. The CDR3 is 16 amino acids. The CDR3 spells CASSAGTSGGSETQYF. The CDR3 DNA reads as TGTGCCAGCAGTGCCGGGACTAGCGGGGGTTCGGAGACCCAGTACTTC.

This clone appeared a single time. The rearrangement joins TRBV28 to TRBJ2-7, with TRBD2 as a possible D gene (6 bases). With 6 bases removed from V and 7 bases from J, the gap between germline ends came to 19 bases. The germline V gene encodes CDR1 MDHEN and CDR2 SYDVKM. The CDR3 has 14 amino acids. This chain's CDR3 is CASSHGGRTGEQYF. CDR3 DNA sequence: TGTGCCAGCAGCCACGGGGGACGGACGGGGGAGCAGTACTTC.

The chain recombines TRBV27 with TRBJ2-2, with a weak D call TRBD1 (6 bases). The CDR3 sequence is 15 residues long. Trimming pared 6 bases from V and 4 bases from J, leaving 15 bases between. Germline loops: CDR1 MNHEY, CDR2 SMNVEV (reference sequence). DNA of the CDR3: TGTGCCAGCAGAGTAACAGGGAAGGTCACCGGGGAGCTGTTTTTT. As protein: CASRVTGKVTGELFF.

CDR3 sequence: CASSLGGDFPTNEKLFF. The CDR3 nucleotides read TGTGCCAGCAGCTTGGGAGGGGACTTTCCAACTAATGAAAAACTGTTTTTT. This rearrangement joins TRBV5-4 to TRBJ1-4, with D possibly TRBD1 on 5 matching bases. The CDR3 spans 17 residues. V gave up 0 bases and J gave up 0 bases, with 12 bases separating them. CDR1 is SGHNT and CDR2 is YYREEE in the germline V gene (reference sequence).

CDR3 bases: TGCAGCTCGGGGGGGCACAATGAGCAGTTCTTC. As protein: CSSGGHNEQFF. This chain connects TRBV20-1 to TRBJ2-1; 8 positions agree with TRBD2. The germline V gene encodes CDR1 DFQATT and CDR2 SNEGSKA (reference sequence). The CDR3 is 11 residues long.

The gene calls are TRBV5-1 and TRBJ1-3; tentatively, D is TRBD1 (5 bases). This CDR3 has 14 amino acids. CDR1 is SGHRS and CDR2 is YFSETQ in the germline V gene. The V and J ends lost 5 bases and 6 bases respectively, with 15 bases between them. CDR3 DNA: TGCGCCAGCAGTCCAGGGAATAGGGAAAACACCATATATTTT. This gives the protein CASSPGNRENTIYF.

The chain joins TRBV6-5 to TRBJ2-7; 10 bases are shared with TRBD2. CDR3 length equals 16 residues. The germline V gene encodes CDR1 MNHEY and CDR2 SVGAGI. With V trimmed by 0 bases and J by 3 bases, 5 bases remained unmatched. CDR3 DNA sequence: TGTGCCAGCAGTTACTCAGGACTAGCGGAAAACTACGAGCAGTACTTC. This encodes CASSYSGLAENYEQYF.

This clone has only a few counts. V is TRBV18 and J is TRBJ2-5; D is perhaps TRBD1 (7 bases). The CDR3 has 13 amino acids. Germline V gives CDR1 KGHSH, CDR2 LQKENI. Trimming cost V 7 bases and J 1 base, with 10 bases left between them. CDR3 amino acids: CASWRDSQETQYF. For the CDR3, the DNA is TGTGCCAGCTGGCGGGACAGCCAAGAGACCCAGTACTTC.

The chain is built from TRBV28 and TRBJ2-3; 8 nucleotides match TRBD1. With V trimmed by 7 bases and J by 5 bases, 11 bases remained unmatched. The CDR3 covers 15 residues. In germline, CDR1 is MDHEN, CDR2 SYDVKM. The CDR3 DNA reads as TGTGCCAGCATGTCACCAGGACAGGGCATAGATACGCAGTATTTT. Translating gives CASMSPGQGIDTQYF.

The CDR3 bases are TGTGCCAGCTCACCGGGGCGGGACTACGAGCAGTACTTC. It encodes CASSPGRDYEQYF. This chain connects TRBV18 to TRBJ2-7; maybe TRBD2 (6 bases). Trimming removed 3 bases from V and 3 bases from J, with 9 bases in between. Germline assignment: CDR1 KGHSH and CDR2 LQKENI. This CDR3 has 13 amino acids.

This rearrangement joins TRBV4-1 to TRBJ1-1, with D hard to call. Germline CDR1 and CDR2: MGHRA and YSYEKL. The ends were cut back, 1 base at V and 5 bases at J, with 14 bases in the middle. This CDR3 spans 15 amino acids. Written as DNA, the CDR3 is TGCGCCAGCAGCCAAGGGAGGTCGAGCATAACTGAAGCTTTCTTT. Its protein product is CASSQGRSSITEAFF.

V gene TRBV28 combines with J gene TRBJ1-3; D uncertain. Germline-derived CDR1 and CDR2 are MDHEN and SYDVKM. CDR3 length equals 12 residues. The CDR3 DNA follows: TGTGCTTCTATATCCTCTGGAAACACCATATATTTT. This encodes CASISSGNTIYF.

In its sample, this clone was seen once. This chain joins TRBV30 and TRBJ2-7, with D maybe TRBD2 (5 bases). V shed 4 bases and J shed 2 bases, with 9 bases lying between them. The CDR3 runs 12 residues. Germline-derived CDR1 and CDR2 are GTSNPN and SVGIG (reference sequence). The CDR3 loop reads CAWKATTYEQYF. The CDR3 region has the DNA TGTGCCTGGAAGGCGACTACCTACGAGCAGTACTTC.

This clone has a single count. V usage is TRBV1 and J usage is TRBJ1-1; the table assigns TRBD1, which was not confirmed against the DNA. TRBV1 is given as a pseudogene. The CDR3 length is 15 residues. The CDR3 nucleotides are TGCACCAGCAGCCAAGCAAGGGGGATGGACACTGAAGCTTTCTTT. Translating it yields CTSSQARGMDTEAFF.

The CDR3 DNA sequence: TGTGCCAGCAGCCCCGGGACAGGGGTAGCCAAAAACATTCAGTACTTC. It specifies CASSPGTGVAKNIQYF. The chain is built from TRBV7-2 and TRBJ2-4; 10 bases map to TRBD1. The CDR3 sequence is 16 residues long. V gave up 5 bases and J gave up 0 bases; unmatched junction bases: 4. Germline V CDR1 and CDR2: SGHTA, FQGNSA.

This clone was seen a few times. This chain uses TRBV6-2 or TRBV6-3 with TRBJ1-5; weak D call: TRBD1 (6 bases). The CDR3 contains 14 residues. CDR1 is MNHEY and CDR2 is SVGEGT in the germline V gene. The V gene lost 5 bases and the J gene lost 5 bases, with 13 bases spanning the gap. The CDR3: CASSTGTSHQPQHF. The DNA of the CDR3 is TGTGCCAGCAGTACCGGGACATCTCATCAGCCCCAGCATTTT.

This chain links TRBV18 with TRBJ1-1, with D possibly TRBD1 on 6 matching bases. The CDR3 runs 15 residues. Germline CDR1 reads KGHSH; CDR2 reads LQKENI. V lost 4 bases to trimming and J lost 1 base, with 13 bases between them. The CDR3 bases are TGTGCCAGCTCACGGATGACAGGCGGGAACACTGAAGCTTTCTTT. Amino acid sequence: CASSRMTGGNTEAFF. Together with reference TRBV18 and TRBJ1-1, the CDR3 gives the full variable domain: NAGVMQNPRHLVRRRGQEARLRCSPMKGHSHVYWYRQLPEEGLKFMVYLQKENIIDESGMPKERFSAEFPKEGPSILRIQQVVRGDSAAYFCASSRMTGGNTEAFFGQGTRLTVV.

V is TRBV6-5 and J is TRBJ1-2, with TRBD1 as a possible D gene (5 bases). The ends were cut back, 0 bases at V and 2 bases at J, with 13 bases in the middle. Germline V gene data show CDR1 as MNHEY and CDR2 as SVGAGI. This CDR3 is built from 16 residues. CDR3 sequence (DNA): TGTGCCAGCAGTTACTCTAAAGGGGCGACCAACTATGGCTACACCTTC. Its protein product is CASSYSKGATNYGYTF.

The rearrangement joins TRBV10-2 to TRBJ2-2; 8 bases are a match to TRBD2. Unmatched junction bases numbered 7, after V lost 8 bases and J lost 5 bases. Germline lookup yields CDR1 WSHSY and CDR2 SAAADI. CDR3 length: 14 amino acids. CDR3 nucleotides: TGCGCCAGCGTTCGCGGGGGGCAGACCGGGGAGCTGTTTTTT. It codes for CASVRGGQTGELFF.

V and J are TRBV27 and TRBJ1-2; 7 bases agree with TRBD1. This CDR3 contains 12 residues. J was trimmed by 4 bases and V by 8 bases; bases with no gene match: 4. Per the germline V gene, CDR1 is MNHEY and CDR2 is SMNVEV (reference sequence). CDR3 DNA: TGTGCCAGCTGGACAGGCACCTATGGCTACACCTTC. Amino acid sequence: CASWTGTYGYTF.

V is TRBV18 and J is TRBJ1-5; 7 bases line up with TRBD1. The junction had 15 bases not matched to a gene; V was cut back by 3 bases and J by 1 base. The CDR3 totals 19 residues. From germline, CDR1 is KGHSH and CDR2 LQKENI. The CDR3 is CASSPQGLGGFKSNQPQHF. CDR3 nucleotide sequence: TGTGCCAGCTCACCCCAAGGGTTAGGGGGCTTTAAGAGCAATCAGCCCCAGCATTTT.

The chain is built from TRBV7-9 and TRBJ1-5; D gene unclear. Germline V CDR1 and CDR2: SEHNR, FQNEAQ (reference sequence). The CDR3 extends over 14 amino acids. Trimming left V 3 bases short and J 7 bases short, with 13 bases between. For the CDR3, the DNA is TGTGCCAGCAGCTTGGGTGGGAGTCGGCAGCCCCAGCATTTT. Protein: CASSLGGSRQPQHF.

The V and J genes are TRBV19 and TRBJ1-1; D gene ambiguous. CDR1 LNHDA and CDR2 SQIVND come from the germline V gene (reference sequence). V gave up 2 bases and J gave up 1 base, with 11 bases separating them. The CDR3 has 15 amino acids. The CDR3 loop is CASSISSPGNTEAFF. CDR3 bases: TGTGCCAGTAGTATAAGTAGCCCGGGGAACACTGAAGCTTTCTTT. The full variable domain, its missing parts supplied by reference TRBV19 and TRBJ1-1, is DGGITQSPKYLFRKEGQNVTLSCEQNLNHDAMYWYRQDPGQGLRLIYYSQIVNDFQKGDIAEGYSVSREKKESFPLTVTSAQKNPTAFYLCASSISSPGNTEAFFGQGTRLTVV.

About this clone: This sample includes further DNA sequences coding for the same CDR3. The chain joins TRBV19 to TRBJ1-5; possible D gene TRBD1, 6 bases. V gave up 4 bases and J gave up 1 base, with 8 bases separating them. The CDR3 covers 14 residues. CDR1 is LNHDA and CDR2 is SQIVND in the germline V gene (reference sequence). CDR3 DNA sequence: TGTGCCAGTAGTACCACAGGGAGCAATCAGCCCCAGCATTTT. Translating it yields CASSTTGSNQPQHF.

The V gene is TRBV25-1, the J gene TRBJ1-2; TRBD1 might be the D (5 bases). The CDR3 has 13 amino acids. V was pared by 3 bases and J by 6 bases, with 11 bases between. CDR1 MGHDK and CDR2 SYGVNS come from the germline V gene. CDR3 coding DNA: TGTGCCAGCAGTGACAGGGCCGTGGATGGCTACACCTTC. Translated, it gives CASSDRAVDGYTF.

This chain connects TRBV5-8 to TRBJ1-1; 7 bases are a match to TRBD1. The germline CDR1 and CDR2 sequences are SGHTS and YDEGEE. J was trimmed by 2 bases and V by 4 bases; bases with no gene match: 5. The CDR3 is 14 residues long. CDR3 amino acids: CASSQTGRNTEAFF. CDR3 coding DNA: TGTGCCAGCAGCCAGACAGGGCGCAACACTGAAGCTTTCTTT.

The chain has TRBV3-1 (or the pseudogene TRBV3-2) and TRBJ2-2; the D gene is possibly TRBD1 (5 bases). V lost 4 bases to trimming and J lost 2 bases, with 8 bases between them. Per germline, CDR1 LGHDT and CDR2 YNNKEL (reference sequence). The CDR3 contains 14 residues. CDR3 coding DNA: TGTGCCAGCAGCCTTCAGGGAAACACCGGGGAGCTGTTTTTT. Translating it yields CASSLQGNTGELFF.

This clone was seen once. V and J are TRBV7-2 and TRBJ2-7; 9 nucleotides agree with TRBD1. Germline CDR1 and CDR2: SGHTA and FQGNSA. The length of the CDR3 is 14 residues. Trimming took 6 bases from V and 4 from J; bases not matched to a gene: 7. This CDR3 is CASSKDRGSYEQYF. In DNA form, the CDR3 reads TGTGCCAGCAGTAAGGACAGGGGCTCGTACGAGCAGTACTTC.

This chain connects TRBV7-9 to TRBJ1-2; D not certain. V was clipped by 5 bases and J by 0 bases, with 13 bases between them. The germline V gene has CDR1 SEHNR and CDR2 FQNEAQ (reference sequence). The CDR3 extends over 15 amino acids. The CDR3 region is CASSPRPGTNYGYTF. CDR3 bases: TGTGCCAGCAGCCCCAGACCGGGTACTAACTATGGCTACACCTTC.

The chain is built from TRBV29-1 and TRBJ2-5; tentative D call: TRBD1 (7 bases). CDR1 and CDR2 from the germline V gene are SQVTM and ANQGSEA. The V gene lost 5 bases and the J gene lost 3 bases, with 13 bases spanning the gap. The CDR3 is made up of 13 amino acids. Here the CDR3 reads CSVSGRGEETQYF. CDR3 in DNA: TGCAGCGTTAGTGGCAGGGGGGAAGAGACCCAGTACTTC.

The rearrangement uses TRBV28 and TRBJ1-6; D might be TRBD1 (5 bases). Trimming shortened V by 5 bases and J by 9 bases, and 14 bases separated the two germline ends. The CDR3 runs to 14 residues. Germline V gene lookup returns CDR1 MDHEN and CDR2 SYDVKM. The CDR3 reads CASSHNRFSSPLHF. In nucleotides, the CDR3 is TGTGCCAGCAGTCATAACAGGTTTTCTTCACCCCTCCACTTT.